Below, one T cell receptor (beta chain) is given with its context. One junction end disagrees with the germline gene, perhaps due to a read error. TCRdb recomputed calls from the PCR reads with MiXCR, one row per CDR3 protein. This table holds some 10,000 distinct CDR3 sequences, about 61% found once. The sample originates from a study of CD4 and CD8 cells across lung adenocarcinoma regions. The patients had localized lung adenocarcinoma, a non-small cell subtype. CDR3 size: 20 residues. Germline assignment: CDR1 MRHNA and CDR2 SNTAGT. The TCR originated in a male donor with lung adenocarcinoma. The CD4 and CD8 labels of this study may be unreliable. The sample was CD8+ T cells from the margin of a lung tumor. J is TRBJ2-3 and V is TRBV6-4; D unresolved. The CDR3 nucleotides read TGTGCCAGCAGTGACTCGAAAATGTGGCTGCAGGCTCTGAGCACAGAGACGCAGTATTTT. It translates to CASSDSKMWLQALSTETQYF.